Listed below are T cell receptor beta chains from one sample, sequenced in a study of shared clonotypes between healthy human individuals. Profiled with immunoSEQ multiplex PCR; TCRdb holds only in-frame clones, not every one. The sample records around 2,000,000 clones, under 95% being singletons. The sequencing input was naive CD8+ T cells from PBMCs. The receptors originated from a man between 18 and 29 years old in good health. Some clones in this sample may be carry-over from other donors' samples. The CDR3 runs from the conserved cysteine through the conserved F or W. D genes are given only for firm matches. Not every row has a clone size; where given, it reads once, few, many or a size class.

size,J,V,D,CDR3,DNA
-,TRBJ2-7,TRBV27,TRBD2,CASKLAGGIYEQYF,TGTGCCAGCAAACTAGCGGGAGGAATCTACGAGCAGTACTTC
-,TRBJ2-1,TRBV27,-,CASSLSGRGYNEQFF,TGTGCCAGCAGTTTATCCGGCAGGGGATACAATGAGCAGTTCTTC
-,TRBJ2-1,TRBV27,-,CASSFARLSNEQFF,TGTGCCAGCAGTTTCGCGAGATTAAGCAATGAGCAGTTCTTC
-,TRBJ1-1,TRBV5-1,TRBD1,CASSLPKDRGGTEAFF,TGCGCCAGCAGCTTGCCAAAGGACAGGGGCGGCACTGAAGCTTTCTTT
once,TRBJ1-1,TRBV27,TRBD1,CASSLGKTGGTEAFF,TGTGCCAGCAGTTTAGGTAAGACAGGGGGCACTGAAGCTTTCTTT
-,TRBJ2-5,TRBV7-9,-,CASSLVAEQETQYF,TGTGCCAGCAGCTTAGTGGCCGAACAAGAGACCCAGTACTTC
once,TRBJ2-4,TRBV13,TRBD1,CASSTRQGRAKNIQYF,TGTGCCAGCAGCACACGACAGGGTCGGGCCAAAAACATTCAGTACTTC
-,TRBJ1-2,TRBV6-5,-,CASSYGNGYTF,TGTGCCAGCAGTTACGGGAACGGCTACACCTTC
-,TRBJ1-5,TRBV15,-,CATSRDGRVKAEDQPQHF,TGTGCCACCAGCAGAGATGGAAGGGTAAAGGCGGAGGATCAGCCCCAGCATTTT
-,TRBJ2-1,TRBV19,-,CASSIGSNEQFF,TGTGCCAGTAGTATCGGAAGCAATGAGCAGTTCTTC
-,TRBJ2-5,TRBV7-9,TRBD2,CASSPRGLAGPQETQYF,TGTGCCAGCAGCCCCCGGGGACTAGCGGGGCCGCAAGAGACCCAGTACTTC
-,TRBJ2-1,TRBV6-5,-,CASSSSGTGWNEQFF,TGTGCCAGCAGTTCCTCTGGGACCGGGTGGAATGAGCAGTTCTTC
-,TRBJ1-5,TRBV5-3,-,CARSLGVYTSNQPQHF,TGTGCCAGAAGCTTGGGGGTATACACTAGCAATCAGCCCCAGCATTTT